The T cell receptor beta chain under discussion was sequenced for a study of technical replicates of blood from a few donors. Profiled with immunoSEQ multiplex PCR; TCRdb holds only in-frame clones, not every one. The sample carries tens of thousands of clones, 91% recorded once. Germline CDR1 reads GTSNPN; CDR2 reads SVGIG (reference sequence). The CDR3 is 14 amino acids. The junction had 8 bases not matched to a gene; V was cut back by 3 bases and J by 5 bases. The sequence derives from a human donor in good health. Some clones in this sample may be carry-over from other donors' samples. Sequenced input: PBMCs. The genes are TRBV30 and TRBJ1-2, with 8 bases identical to TRBD1. The CDR3 nucleotides are TGTGCCTGGAGCCAGGACAGGGCGAAGTATGGCTACACCTTC. Its protein product is CAWSQDRAKYGYTF.